One and the same sample provided the 21 T cell receptor beta chains below, sequenced in a study of blood T cell repertoires in COVID-19. Some clones are missing from TCRdb's copy, which holds only in-frame ones; the method was immunoSEQ multiplex PCR. Of 200,000 to 300,000 clones in the sample, around 81% are singletons; the top ten hold around 7.5%. The sample was peripheral blood. Receptors were obtained from a woman older than 75 with COVID-19, enrolled during active disease.

As to this clone: The same CDR3 also results from other DNA sequences found in this sample. The rearrangement uses TRBV18 and TRBJ1-5, with TRBD1 matching over 10 bases. Germline V gene data show CDR1 as KGHSH and CDR2 as LQKENI. CDR3 length: 15 amino acids. Unmatched junction bases numbered 3, after V lost 3 bases and J lost 4 bases. CDR3 sequence: CASSPRQGANQPQHF. The CDR3 DNA is TGTGCCAGCTCACCGCGACAGGGGGCAAATCAGCCCCAGCATTTT.

On this clone itself: Other DNA sequences in this specimen translate into the identical CDR3. The rearrangement joins TRBV5-1 to TRBJ1-1; TRBD1 matches 7 bases. Germline CDR1 SGHRS, CDR2 YFSETQ. The CDR3 extends over 13 amino acids. The V and J ends lost 2 bases and 5 bases, in that order; junction bases with no gene match: 3. The CDR3 spells CASSLGRGTEAFF. CDR3 sequence (DNA): TGCGCCAGCAGCTTAGGCAGGGGGACTGAAGCTTTCTTT.

V gene TRBV29-1 combines with J gene TRBJ2-1; tentatively, D is TRBD1 (7 bases). CDR3 length equals 14 residues. The germline V gene has CDR1 SQVTM and CDR2 ANQGSEA. Trimming stripped 6 bases from V and 3 bases from J, with 15 bases between. In DNA form, the CDR3 reads TGCAGCGTCGCACAGGGGAGGTACTACAATGAGCAGTTCTTC. Translating it yields CSVAQGRYYNEQFF.

This clone was seen a handful of times. The CDR3: CAWSVGQAVGDTQYF. The CDR3 region has the DNA TGTGCCTGGAGTGTAGGACAGGCGGTGGGGGATACGCAGTATTTT. The chain employs TRBV30 and TRBJ2-3; 7 bases map to TRBD1. CDR3 size: 15 residues. Trimming removed 0 bases from V and 6 bases from J; junction bases left unmatched: 9. Per the germline V gene, CDR1 is GTSNPN and CDR2 is SVGIG (reference sequence).

This chain links TRBV30 with TRBJ1-4; a weak D match, TRBD1 (5 bases). The V end was cut by 2 bases, the J end by 5 bases, with 9 bases between. The CDR3 is 13 residues long. Germline assignment: CDR1 GTSNPN and CDR2 SVGIG (reference sequence). As DNA, the CDR3 is TGTGCCTGGAGTACAGGAGGGAATGAAAAACTGTTTTTT. It yields the protein CAWSTGGNEKLFF.

Comment on this clone: One junction end disagrees with the germline gene, perhaps due to a read error. The rearrangement joins TRBV6-7 to TRBJ1-4; D is undetermined. TRBV6-7 is marked as an open reading frame, function uncertain. The CDR3 runs to 10 residues. The chain's CDR3 is CASSPRALLF. CDR3 DNA: TGTGCCAGCAGCCCGCGGGCCCTACTTTTT.

V is TRBV5-4 and J is TRBJ1-2, with TRBD1 identical over 9 bases. The CDR3 contains 15 residues. V was clipped by 3 bases and J by 3 bases; unmatched bases: 6. Germline assignment: CDR1 SGHNT and CDR2 YYREEE (reference sequence). CDR3 residues: CASSSQGAGDYGYTF. The CDR3 region has the DNA TGTGCCAGCAGCTCACAGGGGGCGGGGGACTATGGCTACACCTTC.

V is TRBV29-1 and J is TRBJ2-7, with D maybe TRBD1 (6 bases). CDR1 and CDR2 from the germline V gene are SQVTM and ANQGSEA. The CDR3 length is 12 residues. V lost 6 bases, J lost 4 bases, and 13 bases lay in between. In DNA form, the CDR3 reads TGCAGCGTCCGGACAGCCTTTTACGAGCAGTACTTC. Amino acid sequence: CSVRTAFYEQYF.

The J gene is TRBJ1-1, the V gene TRBV28, with 7 bases aligning to TRBD1. The V and J ends lost 7 bases and 5 bases, in that order; junction bases with no gene match: 10. Germline V CDR1 and CDR2: MDHEN, SYDVKM. The CDR3 is 14 amino acids. The CDR3: CASTTYRGSTEAFF. The DNA for the CDR3 is TGTGCCAGCACGACTTACAGGGGTAGTACTGAAGCTTTCTTT.

This chain joins TRBV19 and TRBJ2-3, with a tentative D call TRBD1 (6 bases). Trimming left V 5 bases short and J 2 bases short, with 8 bases between. From germline, CDR1 is LNHDA and CDR2 SQIVND (reference sequence). This CDR3 comprises 13 residues. The CDR3 DNA follows: TGTGCCAGTAGTTGGACAGCCACAGATACGCAGTATTTT. Amino acids: CASSWTATDTQYF.

The rearrangement links TRBV30 to TRBJ1-3; perhaps TRBD1 as D (6 bases). The CDR3 contains 14 residues. Germline V CDR1 and CDR2: GTSNPN, SVGIG (reference sequence). Trimming removed 3 bases from V and 5 bases from J, with 14 bases in between. The CDR3 region is CAWRGAVGRNTIYF. The DNA of the CDR3 is TGTGCCTGGAGGGGGGCGGTCGGAAGAAACACCATATATTTT.

The rearrangement joins TRBV9 to TRBJ1-1; a weak D match, TRBD1 (6 bases). The CDR3 contains 13 residues. Germline CDR1 and CDR2: SGDLS and YYNGEE. V was clipped by 4 bases and J by 10 bases, with 17 bases between them. In DNA, the CDR3 is TGTGCCAGCAGCCCCCGGGACAAAGGGACAGCTTTCTTT. Its translation: CASSPRDKGTAFF.

The chain has TRBV5-1 and TRBJ1-1, with D possibly TRBD1 on 6 matching bases. The germline gives CDR1 SGHRS, CDR2 YFSETQ. The CDR3 spans 15 residues. V was shortened by 3 bases and J by 1 base, with 13 bases between the two germline ends. In DNA form, the CDR3 reads TGCGCCAGCAGCTCACTTCTGGGACAGAACACTGAAGCTTTCTTT. This sequence encodes CASSSLLGQNTEAFF.

This clone was seen only once. The chain has TRBV24-1 and TRBJ2-1; 8 nucleotides agree with TRBD1. This CDR3 is built from 16 residues. The germline gives CDR1 KGHDR, CDR2 SFDVKD. Trimming removed 6 bases from V and 3 bases from J; junction bases left unmatched: 9. The CDR3 bases are TGTGCCACCAGTATTGACAGACAGGGGAACTACAATGAGCAGTTCTTC. Its translation is CATSIDRQGNYNEQFF.

Regarding this clone: The sample contains more than one DNA sequence encoding this CDR3. The chain is built from TRBV5-4 and TRBJ2-4; no clear D. V was trimmed by 3 bases and J by 6 bases, leaving 13 bases between them. Germline V gene lookup returns CDR1 SGHNT and CDR2 YYREEE (reference sequence). The CDR3 covers 14 residues. CDR3 sequence (DNA): TGTGCCAGCAGCTCCGGGTCCAACCCAAACATTCAGTACTTC. Its protein is CASSSGSNPNIQYF.

This chain uses TRBV3-1 (or the pseudogene TRBV3-2) with TRBJ1-3; D is unclear. This CDR3 comprises 13 residues. CDR1 LGHDT and CDR2 YNNKEL come from the germline V gene (reference sequence). V was cut by 2 bases and J by 7 bases, with 9 bases left in between. The DNA of the CDR3 is TGTGCCAGCAGCCAATCCCCGCGGAACACCATATATTTT. It is translated as CASSQSPRNTIYF.

This chain links TRBV5-4 with TRBJ2-1; D might be TRBD1 (5 bases). CDR3 size: 14 residues. The germline CDR1 and CDR2 sequences are SGHNT and YYREEE (reference sequence). Trimming removed 4 bases from V and 7 bases from J, with 15 bases in between. CDR3 DNA: TGTGCCAGCAGCCCCGTGGGCCAGGGAAATGAGCAGTTCTTC. Amino acid sequence: CASSPVGQGNEQFF.

The chain carries TRBV2 and TRBJ1-1, with D possibly TRBD1 on 6 matching bases. V lost 3 bases, J lost 6 bases, and 11 bases lay in between. CDR1 and CDR2 from the germline V gene are SNHLY and FYNNEI. The CDR3 loop spans 13 amino acids. The CDR3 loop reads CASSEQGIAEAFF. Here the CDR3 DNA reads TGTGCCAGCAGTGAGCAGGGGATCGCTGAAGCTTTCTTT.

CDR3 bases: TGTGCCAGCAGCCCCCTTACTTACAACTATGGCTACACCTTC. Translating it yields CASSPLTYNYGYTF. The chain employs TRBV5-6 and TRBJ1-2; D unresolved. CDR3 length: 14 residues. The germline CDR1 and CDR2 sequences are SGHDT and YYEEEE. V gave up 4 bases and J gave up 2 bases, with 12 bases separating them.

The chain uses TRBV12-3 or TRBV12-4 and TRBJ2-2; D gene ambiguous. V was shortened by 3 bases and J by 5 bases, with 7 bases between the two germline ends. CDR3 length: 13 residues. This CDR3 reads CASSLKLTGELFF. The CDR3 DNA is TGTGCCAGCAGTTTGAAGCTGACCGGGGAGCTGTTTTTT.

The chain carries TRBV5-1 and TRBJ2-2, with 7 bases aligning to TRBD2. The CDR3 runs to 15 residues. Germline CDR1 is SGHRS and CDR2 is YFSETQ. Trimming cost V 6 bases and J 2 bases; bases outside gene matches: 7. The chain's CDR3 is CASKPASGNTGELFF. Written as DNA, the CDR3 is TGCGCCAGCAAGCCGGCTAGCGGTAACACCGGGGAGCTGTTTTTT.